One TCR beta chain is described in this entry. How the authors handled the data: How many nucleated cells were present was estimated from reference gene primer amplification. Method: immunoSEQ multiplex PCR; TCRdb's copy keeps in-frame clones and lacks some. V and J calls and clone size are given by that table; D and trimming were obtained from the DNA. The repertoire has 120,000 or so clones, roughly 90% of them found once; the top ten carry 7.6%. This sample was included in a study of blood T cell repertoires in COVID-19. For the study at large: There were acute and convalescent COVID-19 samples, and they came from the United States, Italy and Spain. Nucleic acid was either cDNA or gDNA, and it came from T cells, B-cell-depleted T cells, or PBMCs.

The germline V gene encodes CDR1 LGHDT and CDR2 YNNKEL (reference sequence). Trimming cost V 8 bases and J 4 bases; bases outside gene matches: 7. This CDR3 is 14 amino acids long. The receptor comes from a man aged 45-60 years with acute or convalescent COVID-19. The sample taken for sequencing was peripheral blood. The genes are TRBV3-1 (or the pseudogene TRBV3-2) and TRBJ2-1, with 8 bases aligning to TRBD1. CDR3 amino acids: CASESTGDYNEQFF. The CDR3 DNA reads TGTGCCAGCGAGTCGACAGGGGATTACAATGAGCAGTTCTTC.